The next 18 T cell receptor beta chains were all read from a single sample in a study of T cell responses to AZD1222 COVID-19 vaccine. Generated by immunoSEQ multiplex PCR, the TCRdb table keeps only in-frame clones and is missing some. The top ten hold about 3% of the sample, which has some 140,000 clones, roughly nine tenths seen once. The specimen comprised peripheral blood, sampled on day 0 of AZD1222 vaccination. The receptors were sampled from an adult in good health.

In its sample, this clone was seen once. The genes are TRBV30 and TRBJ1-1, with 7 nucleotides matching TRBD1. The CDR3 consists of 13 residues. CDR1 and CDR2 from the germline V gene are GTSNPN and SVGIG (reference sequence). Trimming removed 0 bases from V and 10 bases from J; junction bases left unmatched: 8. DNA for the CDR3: TGTGCCTGGAGTGTCCGGACAGGTTTGGTAGCTTTCTTT. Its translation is CAWSVRTGLVAFF. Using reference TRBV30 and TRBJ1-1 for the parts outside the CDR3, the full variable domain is SQTIHQWPATLVQPVGSPLSLECTVEGTSNPNLYWYRQAAGRGLQLLFYSVGIGQISSEVPQNLSASRPQDRQFILSSKKLLLSDSGFYLCAWSVRTGLVAFFGQGTRLTVV.

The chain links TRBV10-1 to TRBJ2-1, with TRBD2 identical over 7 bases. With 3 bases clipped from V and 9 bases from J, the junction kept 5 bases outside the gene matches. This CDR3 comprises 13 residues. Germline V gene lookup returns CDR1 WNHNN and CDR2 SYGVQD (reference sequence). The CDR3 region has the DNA TGCGCCAGCAGTGAATGGGGCGGGAGTGAGCAGTTCTTC. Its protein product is CASSEWGGSEQFF.

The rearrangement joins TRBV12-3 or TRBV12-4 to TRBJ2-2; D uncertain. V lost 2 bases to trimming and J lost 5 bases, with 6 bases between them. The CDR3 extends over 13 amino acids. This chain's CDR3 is CASSLINTGELFF. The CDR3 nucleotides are TGTGCCAGCAGTTTAATTAATACCGGGGAGCTGTTTTTT.

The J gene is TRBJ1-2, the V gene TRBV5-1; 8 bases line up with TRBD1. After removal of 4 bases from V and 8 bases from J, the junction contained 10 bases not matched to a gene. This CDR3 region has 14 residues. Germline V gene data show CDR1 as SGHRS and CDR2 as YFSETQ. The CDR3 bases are TGCGCCAGCAGCGCCCTCGGACAGGGTGGGGGCTACACCTTC. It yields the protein CASSALGQGGGYTF.

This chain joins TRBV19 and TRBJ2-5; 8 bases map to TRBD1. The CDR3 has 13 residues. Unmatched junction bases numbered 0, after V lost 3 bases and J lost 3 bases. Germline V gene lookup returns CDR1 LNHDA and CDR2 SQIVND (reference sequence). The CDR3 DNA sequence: TGTGCCAGTAGTATGGACAGGGAAGAGACCCAGTACTTC. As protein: CASSMDREETQYF.

The CDR3 DNA sequence: TGTGCCAGTAGTAGGACAGGGGAAGGCTCACCCCTCCACTTT. Its translation is CASSRTGEGSPLHF. The chain joins TRBV19 to TRBJ1-6; 9 bases agree with TRBD1. Unmatched junction bases numbered 5, after V lost 4 bases and J lost 10 bases. CDR3 length equals 14 residues. Germline V gene data show CDR1 as LNHDA and CDR2 as SQIVND (reference sequence).

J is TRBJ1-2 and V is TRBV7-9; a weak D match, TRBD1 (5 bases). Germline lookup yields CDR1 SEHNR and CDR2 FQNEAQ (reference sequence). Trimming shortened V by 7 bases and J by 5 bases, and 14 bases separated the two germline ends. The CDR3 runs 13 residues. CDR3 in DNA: TGTGCCAGCACCCTGGGAGGGACTTATGGCTACACCTTC. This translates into CASTLGGTYGYTF.

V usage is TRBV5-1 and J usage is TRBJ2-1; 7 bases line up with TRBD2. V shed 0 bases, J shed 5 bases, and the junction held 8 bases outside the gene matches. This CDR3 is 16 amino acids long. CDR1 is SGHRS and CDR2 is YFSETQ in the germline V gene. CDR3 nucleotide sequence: TGCGCCAGCAGCTTGGCTGTATTAGCGGGCAACAATGAGCAGTTCTTC. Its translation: CASSLAVLAGNNEQFF.

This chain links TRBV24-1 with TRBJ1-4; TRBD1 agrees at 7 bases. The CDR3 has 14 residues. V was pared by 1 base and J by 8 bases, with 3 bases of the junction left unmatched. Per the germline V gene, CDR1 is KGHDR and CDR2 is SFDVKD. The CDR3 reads CATSDFDRDEKLFF. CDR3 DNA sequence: TGTGCCACCAGTGATTTTGACAGGGACGAAAAACTGTTTTTT.

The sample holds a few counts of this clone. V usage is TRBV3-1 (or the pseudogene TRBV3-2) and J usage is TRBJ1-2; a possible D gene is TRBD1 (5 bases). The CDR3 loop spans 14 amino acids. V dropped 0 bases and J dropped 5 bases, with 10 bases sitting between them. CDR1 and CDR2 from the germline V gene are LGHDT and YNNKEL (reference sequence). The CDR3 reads CASSQDDSRYGYTF. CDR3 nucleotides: TGTGCCAGCAGCCAAGACGACAGCCGATATGGCTACACCTTC.

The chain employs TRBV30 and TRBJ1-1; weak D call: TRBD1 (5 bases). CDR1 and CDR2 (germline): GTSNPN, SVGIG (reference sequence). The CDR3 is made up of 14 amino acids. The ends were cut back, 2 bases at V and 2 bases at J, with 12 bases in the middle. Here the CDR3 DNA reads TGTGCCTGGAGTCCGGGACGGATAAACACTGAAGCTTTCTTT. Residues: CAWSPGRINTEAFF.

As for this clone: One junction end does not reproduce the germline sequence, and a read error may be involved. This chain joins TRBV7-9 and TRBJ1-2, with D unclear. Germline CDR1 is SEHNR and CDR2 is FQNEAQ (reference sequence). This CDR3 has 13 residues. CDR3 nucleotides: TGTGCCAGCAGCCTAGCCGGGAACTATGGCTACACCTTC. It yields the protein CASSLAGNYGYTF.

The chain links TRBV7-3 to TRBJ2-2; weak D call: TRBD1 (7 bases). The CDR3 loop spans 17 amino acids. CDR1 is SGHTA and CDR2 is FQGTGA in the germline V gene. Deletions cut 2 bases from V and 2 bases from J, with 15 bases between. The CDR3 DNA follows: TGTGCCAGCAGCTTAGGGGCGGGACAGATAAACACCGGGGAGCTGTTTTTT. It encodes CASSLGAGQINTGELFF.

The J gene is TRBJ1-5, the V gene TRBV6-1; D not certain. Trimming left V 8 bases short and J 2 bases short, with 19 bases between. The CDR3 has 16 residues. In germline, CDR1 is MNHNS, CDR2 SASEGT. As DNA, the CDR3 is TGTGCCAGCCGAGAAGAAATTGGACCGGGCAATCAGCCCCAGCATTTT. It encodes CASREEIGPGNQPQHF.

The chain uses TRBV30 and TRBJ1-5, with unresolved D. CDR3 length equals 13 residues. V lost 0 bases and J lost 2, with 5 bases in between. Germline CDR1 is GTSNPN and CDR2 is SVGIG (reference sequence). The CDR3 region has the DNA TGTGCCTGGAGTGTAGACGGCAATCAGCCCCAGCATTTT. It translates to CAWSVDGNQPQHF.

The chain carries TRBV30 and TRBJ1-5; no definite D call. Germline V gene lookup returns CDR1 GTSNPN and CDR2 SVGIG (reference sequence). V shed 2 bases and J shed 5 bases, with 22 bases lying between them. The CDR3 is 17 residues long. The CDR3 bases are TGTGCCTGGAGTTCATCCCGAACACGCCCCACCGATCAGCCCCAGCATTTT. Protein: CAWSSSRTRPTDQPQHF.

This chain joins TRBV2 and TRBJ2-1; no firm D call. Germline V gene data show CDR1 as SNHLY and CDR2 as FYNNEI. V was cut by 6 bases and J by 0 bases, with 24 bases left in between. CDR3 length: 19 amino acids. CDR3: CASSPPPPTDLYSYNEQFF. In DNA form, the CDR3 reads TGTGCCAGCAGCCCACCCCCCCCCACAGACCTCTACTCCTACAATGAGCAGTTCTTC. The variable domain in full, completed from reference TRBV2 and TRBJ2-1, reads EPEVTQTPSHQVTQMGQEVILRCVPISNHLYFYWYRQILGQKVEFLVSFYNNEISEKSEIFDDQFSVERPDGSNFTLKIRSTKLEDSAMYFCASSPPPPTDLYSYNEQFFGPGTRLTVL.

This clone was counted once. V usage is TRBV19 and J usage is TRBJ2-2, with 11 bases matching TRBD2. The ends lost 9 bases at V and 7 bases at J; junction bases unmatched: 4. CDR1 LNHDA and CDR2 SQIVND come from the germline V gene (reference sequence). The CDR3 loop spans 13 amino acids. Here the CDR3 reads CASNSGRGGELFF. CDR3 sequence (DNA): TGTGCCAGCAATAGCGGGAGGGGCGGGGAGCTGTTTTTT.